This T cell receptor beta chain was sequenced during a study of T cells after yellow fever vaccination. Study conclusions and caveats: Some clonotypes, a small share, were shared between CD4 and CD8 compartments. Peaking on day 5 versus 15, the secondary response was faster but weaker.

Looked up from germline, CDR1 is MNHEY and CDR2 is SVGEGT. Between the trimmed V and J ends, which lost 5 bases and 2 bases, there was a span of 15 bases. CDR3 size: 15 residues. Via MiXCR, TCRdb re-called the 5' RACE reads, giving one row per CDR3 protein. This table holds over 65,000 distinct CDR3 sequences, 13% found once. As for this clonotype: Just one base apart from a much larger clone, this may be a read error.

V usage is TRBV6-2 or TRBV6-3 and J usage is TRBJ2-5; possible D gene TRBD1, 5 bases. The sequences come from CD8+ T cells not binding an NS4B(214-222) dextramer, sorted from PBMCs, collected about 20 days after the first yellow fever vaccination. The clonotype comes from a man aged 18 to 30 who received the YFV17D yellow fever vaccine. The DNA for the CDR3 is TGTGCCAGCAGTGGCCTCAGACAGATGCAAGAGACCCAGTACTTC. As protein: CASSGLRQMQETQYF.